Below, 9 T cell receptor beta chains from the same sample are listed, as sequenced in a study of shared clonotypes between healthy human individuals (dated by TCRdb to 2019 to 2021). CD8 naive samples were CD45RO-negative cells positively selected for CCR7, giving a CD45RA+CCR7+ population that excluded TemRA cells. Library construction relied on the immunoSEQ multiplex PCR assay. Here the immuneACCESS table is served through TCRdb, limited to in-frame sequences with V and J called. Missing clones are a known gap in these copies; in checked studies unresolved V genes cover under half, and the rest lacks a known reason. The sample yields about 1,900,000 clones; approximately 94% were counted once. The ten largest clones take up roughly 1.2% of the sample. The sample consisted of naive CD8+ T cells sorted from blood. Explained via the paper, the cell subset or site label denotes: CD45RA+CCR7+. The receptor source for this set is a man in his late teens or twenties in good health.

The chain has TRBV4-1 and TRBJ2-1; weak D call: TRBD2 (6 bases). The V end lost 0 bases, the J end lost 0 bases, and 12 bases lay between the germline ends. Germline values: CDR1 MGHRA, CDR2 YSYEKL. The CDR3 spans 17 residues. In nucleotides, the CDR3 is TGCGCCAGCAGCCAAGACGGGAGCGCGAGCTCCTACAATGAGCAGTTCTTC. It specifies CASSQDGSASSYNEQFF.

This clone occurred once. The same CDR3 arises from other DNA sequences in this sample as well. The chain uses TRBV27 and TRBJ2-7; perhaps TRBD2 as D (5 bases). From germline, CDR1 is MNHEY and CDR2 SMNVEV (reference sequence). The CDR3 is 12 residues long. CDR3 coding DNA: TGTGCTACGCGCGGGTCCCCCTACGAGCAGTACTTC. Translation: CATRGSPYEQYF.

CDR3 DNA: TGTGCCAGCAGCTTAGATCGGGAGGGGACAGGGAATGGCTACACCTTC. Residues: CASSLDREGTGNGYTF. V gene TRBV7-9 combines with J gene TRBJ1-2, with TRBD1 identical over 9 bases. The CDR3 length is 16 residues. J gave up 6 bases and V 1 base, and 9 bases lay outside the gene matches. CDR1 is SEHNR, CDR2 FQNEAQ, per germline (reference sequence).

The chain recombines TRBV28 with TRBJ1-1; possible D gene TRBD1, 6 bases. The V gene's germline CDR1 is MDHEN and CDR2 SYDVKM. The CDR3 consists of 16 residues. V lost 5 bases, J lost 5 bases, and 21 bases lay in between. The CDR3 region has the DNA TGTGCCAGCAGTCCCCCAGGGGTTTCTTTCGAGACTGAAGCTTTCTTT. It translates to CASSPPGVSFETEAFF.

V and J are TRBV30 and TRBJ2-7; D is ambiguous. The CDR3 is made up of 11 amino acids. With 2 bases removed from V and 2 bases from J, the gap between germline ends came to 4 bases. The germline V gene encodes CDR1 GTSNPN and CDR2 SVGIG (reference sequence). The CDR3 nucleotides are TGTGCCTGGAGTTATGCCTACGAGCAGTACTTC. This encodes CAWSYAYEQYF.

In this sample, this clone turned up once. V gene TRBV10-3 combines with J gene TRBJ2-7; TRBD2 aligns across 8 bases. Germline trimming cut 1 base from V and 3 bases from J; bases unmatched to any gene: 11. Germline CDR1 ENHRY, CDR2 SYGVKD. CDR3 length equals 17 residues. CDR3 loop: CAISEYGTASGFYEQYF. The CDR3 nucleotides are TGTGCCATCAGTGAGTACGGAACGGCTAGCGGGTTCTACGAGCAGTACTTC.

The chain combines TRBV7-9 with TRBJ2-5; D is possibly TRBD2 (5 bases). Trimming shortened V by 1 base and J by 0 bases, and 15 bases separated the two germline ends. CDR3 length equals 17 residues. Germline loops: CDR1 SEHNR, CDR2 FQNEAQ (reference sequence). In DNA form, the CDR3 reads TGTGCCAGCAGCTTAGAGGAGTGGGAGATAGACCAAGAGACCCAGTACTTC. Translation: CASSLEEWEIDQETQYF.

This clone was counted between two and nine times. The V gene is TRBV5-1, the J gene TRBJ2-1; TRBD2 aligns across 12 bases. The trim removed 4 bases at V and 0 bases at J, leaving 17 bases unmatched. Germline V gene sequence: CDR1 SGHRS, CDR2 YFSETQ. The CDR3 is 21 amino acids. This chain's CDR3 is CASSMNLGTSGLRSSYNEQFF. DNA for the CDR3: TGCGCCAGCAGCATGAACCTAGGGACTAGCGGGCTTAGGAGCTCCTACAATGAGCAGTTCTTC.

The CDR3 coding sequence is TGTGCCAGCAGCTTAGACACCGGCTTCGGTTTGGGCTACACCTTC. Translation gives CASSLDTGFGLGYTF. V and J are TRBV7-2 and TRBJ1-2; D remains unclear. The CDR3 is 15 residues long. V was cut by 1 base and J by 8 bases, with 17 bases left in between. Germline V gene lookup returns CDR1 SGHTA and CDR2 FQGNSA.